One and the same sample provided the 24 T cell receptor beta chains below, sequenced in a study of blood T cell repertoires in COVID-19. Profiling relied on immunoSEQ multiplex PCR, and the TCRdb table lists in-frame clones only, not all of them. The sample has about 14,000 clones, around 85% seen once; the top ten hold around 15%. The specimen was peripheral blood. The source of these receptors is a human donor with active COVID-19. The donor label of this sample is uncertain.

The chain employs TRBV2 and TRBJ1-4; 7 bases align to TRBD1. Unmatched junction bases numbered 7, after V lost 6 bases and J lost 6 bases. CDR3 length equals 14 residues. Germline V CDR1 and CDR2: SNHLY, FYNNEI. The CDR3 sequence: CASSLDRFYEKLFF. The CDR3 nucleotides read TGTGCCAGCAGCCTGGACAGGTTCTATGAAAAACTGTTTTTT.

The rearrangement links TRBV18 to TRBJ2-5, with D hard to call. CDR3 length: 11 amino acids. V dropped 3 bases and J dropped 4 bases, with 3 bases sitting between them. Germline lookup yields CDR1 KGHSH and CDR2 LQKENI. The CDR3 nucleotides read TGTGCCAGCTCACCCGGAGAGACCCAGTACTTC. Protein sequence: CASSPGETQYF.

This clone was counted once. The J gene is TRBJ2-2, the V gene TRBV7-2, with D possibly matching TRBD2 (7 bases). There are 16 residues in the CDR3. CDR1 SGHTA and CDR2 FQGNSA come from the germline V gene. V lost 3 bases and J lost 0, with 11 bases in between. The CDR3 spells CASSLTGGPNTGELFF. The CDR3 DNA follows: TGTGCCAGCAGCTTGACCGGGGGGCCGAACACCGGGGAGCTGTTTTTT.

The chain has TRBV18 and TRBJ2-1, with 9 bases matching TRBD2. CDR1 and CDR2 from the germline V gene are KGHSH and LQKENI. V lost 3 bases to trimming and J lost 7 bases; unmatched junction nucleotides: 10. There are 16 residues in the CDR3. The chain's CDR3 is CASSPSEGSGGNEQFF. The CDR3 nucleotides read TGTGCCAGCTCACCCTCGGAGGGTAGCGGGGGAAATGAGCAGTTCTTC.

The V gene is TRBV6-6, the J gene TRBJ1-6, with 7 bases aligning to TRBD1. The CDR3 totals 14 residues. Germline V gene data show CDR1 as MNHNY and CDR2 as SVGAGI (reference sequence). J was trimmed by 3 bases and V by 5 bases; bases with no gene match: 1. CDR3 amino acids: CASSGTDYNSPLHF. CDR3 sequence (DNA): TGTGCCAGCAGTGGGACAGACTATAATTCACCCCTCCACTTT.

This rearrangement joins TRBV7-8 to TRBJ2-5; 9 nucleotides match TRBD1. CDR1 is SGHVS and CDR2 is FQNEAQ in the germline V gene. V lost 5 bases to trimming and J lost 3 bases; unmatched junction nucleotides: 7. The CDR3 covers 15 residues. CDR3 coding DNA: TGTGCCAGCAGCCTACAGGGGGCTGAGAAAGAGACCCAGTACTTC. It yields the protein CASSLQGAEKETQYF.

This CDR3 reads CASSQPGRDSPLHF. The CDR3 DNA follows: TGCGCCAGCAGCCAACCCGGCAGGGATTCACCCCTCCACTTT. The chain couples TRBV4-1 to TRBJ1-6; possible D gene TRBD1, 5 bases. Germline CDR1 reads MGHRA; CDR2 reads YSYEKL. Trimming left V 2 bases short and J 8 bases short, with 10 bases between. This CDR3 contains 14 residues.

This clone was seen more than once but under ten times. CDR3 region: CASSRELPDEQYF. The CDR3 coding sequence is TGCGCCAGCTCTAGGGAGCTTCCTGACGAGCAGTACTTC. V is TRBV5-1 and J is TRBJ2-7, with a weak D call TRBD2 (5 bases). The ends were cut back, 7 bases at V and 5 bases at J, with 16 bases in the middle. The germline V gene encodes CDR1 SGHRS and CDR2 YFSETQ. CDR3 length: 13 residues.

The chain couples TRBV9 to TRBJ2-7; TRBD1 is a possible D gene (6 bases). The germline gives CDR1 SGDLS, CDR2 YYNGEE. V was pared by 0 bases and J by 6 bases, with 7 bases between. The CDR3 runs 12 residues. CDR3 coding DNA: TGTGCCAGCAGCGTAGGAGGGGGCGAGCAGTACTTC. Amino acids: CASSVGGGEQYF. Full variable domain (missing parts from reference TRBV9 and TRBJ2-7): DSGVTQTPKHLITATGQRVTLRCSPRSGDLSVYWYQQSLDQGLQFLIQYYNGEERAKGNILERFSAQQFPDLHSELNLSSLELGDSALYFCASSVGGGEQYFGPGTRLTVT.

The chain combines TRBV6-5 with TRBJ2-2; D gene ambiguous. Trimming shortened V by 4 bases and J by 4 bases, and 7 bases separated the two germline ends. The CDR3 is made up of 13 amino acids. Per germline, CDR1 MNHEY and CDR2 SVGAGI. CDR3 loop: CASSSWSTGELFF. The CDR3 DNA reads as TGTGCCAGCAGTTCCTGGAGCACCGGGGAGCTGTTTTTT.

This clone has more than one count but fewer than ten. The V and J genes are TRBV15 and TRBJ1-4; 7 positions agree with TRBD1. The V gene end was trimmed by 1 base and the J gene end by 0 bases; junction bases not matched to a gene: 8. The CDR3 extends over 18 amino acids. CDR1 and CDR2 (germline): LNHNV, YYDKDF (reference sequence). DNA for the CDR3: TGTGCCACCAGCAGAGTCCCAGGGGGATCTGCAACTAATGAAAAACTGTTTTTT. This encodes CATSRVPGGSATNEKLFF.

The chain carries TRBV7-6 and TRBJ1-2; no definite D call. The CDR3 is 18 residues long. Germline V gives CDR1 SGHVS, CDR2 FNYEAQ. Trimming removed 1 base from V and 3 bases from J, with 21 bases in between. The CDR3 is CASSLDVASSSLYYGYTF. CDR3 nucleotide sequence: TGTGCCAGCAGCTTAGATGTAGCGAGCTCTTCCCTTTACTATGGCTACACCTTC. Together with reference TRBV7-6 and TRBJ1-2, the CDR3 gives the full variable domain: GAGVSQSPRYKVTKRGQDVALRCDPISGHVSLYWYRQALGQGPEFLTYFNYEAQQDKSGLPNDRFSAERPEGSISTLTIQRTEQRDSAMYRCASSLDVASSSLYYGYTFGSGTRLTVV.

The sample holds one count of this clone. V gene TRBV7-8 combines with J gene TRBJ1-1; D uncertain. This CDR3 is 14 amino acids long. Trimming pared 5 bases from V and 1 base from J, leaving 11 bases between. Per the germline V gene, CDR1 is SGHVS and CDR2 is FQNEAQ. The CDR3 DNA reads as TGTGCCAGCAGCACACCATTTAAGAACACTGAAGCTTTCTTT. Translation gives CASSTPFKNTEAFF.

The V gene is TRBV5-1, the J gene TRBJ2-1, with no clear D. Trimming took off 0 bases at V and 0 bases at J, with 13 bases between the two ends. From germline, CDR1 is SGHRS and CDR2 YFSETQ. CDR3 length equals 17 residues. The CDR3 region is CASSLEPPGSSYNEQFF. The CDR3 DNA is TGCGCCAGCAGCTTGGAGCCCCCGGGTAGCTCCTACAATGAGCAGTTCTTC.

V and J are TRBV2 and TRBJ1-5; D unclear. This CDR3 spans 15 amino acids. Germline CDR1 SNHLY, CDR2 FYNNEI. V was clipped by 4 bases and J by 4 bases, with 14 bases between them. The CDR3 nucleotides read TGTGCCAGCAGTGCGAGAGGGCTGGTGAATCAGCCCCAGCATTTT. Amino acids: CASSARGLVNQPQHF.

This clone was found once. V gene TRBV29-1 combines with J gene TRBJ2-3; tentative D call: TRBD1 (6 bases). The CDR3 loop spans 14 amino acids. Germline V lookup: CDR1 SQVTM, CDR2 ANQGSEA. The germline V and J ends were trimmed by 8 bases and 4 bases, with 19 bases remaining between them. The CDR3 spells CSSEVRGSADTQYF. CDR3 bases: TGCAGCTCTGAAGTCAGGGGTTCCGCAGATACGCAGTATTTT.

The V call is TRBV10-3, the J call TRBJ2-6, with a weak D call TRBD2 (6 bases). The CDR3 sequence is 16 residues long. Germline loops: CDR1 ENHRY, CDR2 SYGVKD. V lost 7 bases and J lost 0, with 13 bases in between. The DNA of the CDR3 is TGTGCCATCACCGGGGGACGTAGCTCTGGGGCCAACGTCCTGACTTTC. This codes for CAITGGRSSGANVLTF.

This clone was seen only once. This chain joins TRBV4-2 and TRBJ2-7; 7 bases match TRBD1. V trimming: 3 bases; J trimming: 1 base; junction bases outside the gene matches: 6. Germline V gene sequence: CDR1 LGHNA, CDR2 YNFKEQ. The CDR3 loop spans 15 amino acids. CDR3 in amino acids: CASSQAPGQSYEQYF. The CDR3 DNA follows: TGTGCCAGCAGCCAGGCCCCGGGACAGTCCTACGAGCAGTACTTC.

The chain has TRBV7-9 and TRBJ1-2; tentative D call: TRBD1 (6 bases). The CDR3 contains 15 residues. V dropped 5 bases and J dropped 6 bases, with 19 bases sitting between them. CDR1 is SEHNR and CDR2 is FQNEAQ in the germline V gene (reference sequence). The chain's CDR3 is CASSKSRGAPHGYTF. The CDR3 DNA sequence: TGTGCCAGCAGCAAGAGTCGGGGGGCGCCTCATGGCTACACCTTC.

The V gene is TRBV4-2, the J gene TRBJ2-7; a weak D match, TRBD1 (5 bases). Germline V CDR1 and CDR2: LGHNA, YNFKEQ. CDR3 length: 14 amino acids. The V and J ends lost 5 bases and 3 bases respectively, with 14 bases between them. CDR3 protein: CASSELTRDYEQYF. CDR3 DNA sequence: TGTGCCAGCAGCGAGCTAACCAGGGACTACGAGCAGTACTTC.

The sample holds one count of this clone. The J gene is TRBJ2-7, the V gene TRBV10-3, with 10 bases lining up with TRBD2. The CDR3 sequence is 15 residues long. Germline lookup yields CDR1 ENHRY and CDR2 SYGVKD. V lost 4 bases, J lost 6 bases, and 9 bases stayed unmatched. The CDR3 region has the DNA TGTGCCATCAGTGGGGCTAGCGGGAGAAAAAGCGAGCAGTACTTC. Residues: CAISGASGRKSEQYF.

The V call is TRBV2, the J call TRBJ2-7, with a tentative D call TRBD1 (7 bases). This CDR3 comprises 14 residues. The V gene's germline CDR1 is SNHLY and CDR2 FYNNEI. Trimming cost V 6 bases and J 0 bases, with 12 bases left between them. CDR3 sequence (DNA): TGTGCCAGCAGGGGGGGACAGAGCTCCTACGAGCAGTACTTC. It is translated as CASRGGQSSYEQYF.

This chain uses TRBV2 with TRBJ1-4; a weak D match, TRBD1 (6 bases). The CDR3 totals 12 residues. Germline V CDR1 and CDR2: SNHLY, FYNNEI. V was clipped by 7 bases and J by 7 bases, with 10 bases between them. CDR3 sequence reads: CASNRASEKLFF. In DNA form, the CDR3 reads TGTGCCAGCAACAGGGCCAGTGAAAAACTGTTTTTT.

The CDR3 is CASSLDREIGGEQYF. The CDR3 nucleotides read TGTGCCAGCAGCTTGGACAGGGAAATCGGCGGCGAGCAGTACTTC. The chain couples TRBV11-2 to TRBJ2-7; TRBD1 aligns across 8 bases. The CDR3 has 15 amino acids. Germline loops: CDR1 SGHAT, CDR2 FQNNGV. V trimming: 3 bases; J trimming: 6 bases; junction bases outside the gene matches: 10. Combining the CDR3 with reference TRBV11-2 and TRBJ2-7 gives the whole variable domain EAGVAQSPRYKIIEKRQSVAFWCNPISGHATLYWYQQILGQGPKLLIQFQNNGVVDDSQLPKDRFSAERLKGVDSTLKIQPAKLEDSAVYLCASSLDREIGGEQYFGPGTRLTVT.